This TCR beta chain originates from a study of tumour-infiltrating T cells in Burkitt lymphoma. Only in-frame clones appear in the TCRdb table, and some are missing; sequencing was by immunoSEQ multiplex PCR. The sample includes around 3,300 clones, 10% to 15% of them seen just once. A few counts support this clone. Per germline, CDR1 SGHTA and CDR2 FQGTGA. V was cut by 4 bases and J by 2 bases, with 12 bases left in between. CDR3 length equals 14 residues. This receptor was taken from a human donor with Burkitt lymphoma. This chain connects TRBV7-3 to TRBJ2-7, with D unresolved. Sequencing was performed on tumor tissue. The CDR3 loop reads CASSSKFLPYEQYF. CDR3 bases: TGTGCCAGCAGCTCAAAATTCCTTCCCTACGAGCAGTACTTC.